This T cell receptor beta chain was identified in a study of T-cell reconstitution after alpha-beta-depleted transplantation in children. Study findings and constraints: Surviving recipient T cells and thymic progenitors produced the high day-60 TCRbeta diversity seen in some patients. Several hundred expanded graft clones reportedly supplied alpha-beta T cells about two months after transplant. At one year after transplant, newly produced T cells mostly accounted for T-cell counts and diversity.

The authors prepared the TCRbeta library with unique molecular identifiers. TCRdb re-analysed the PCR reads in MiXCR, keeping a single row per CDR3 protein. The sample includes approximately 230,000 distinct CDR3 sequences, roughly a quarter of them seen just once. Comments on this clonotype: What it binds is unknown.

This CDR3 region has 16 residues. CDR1 and CDR2 from the germline V gene are DFQATT and SNEGSKA (reference sequence). Trimming at V came to 5 bases and at J to 2 bases, leaving 12 bases not matched to a gene. The sequence came from a female patient younger than 10 who had a stem cell transplant for congenital amegakaryocytic thrombocytopenia, so the T cells may come from the graft donor. The starting material was PBMCs, mostly from graft donor cells, obtained 360 days after TCRalphabeta/CD19-depleted stem cell transplant. The V and J genes are TRBV20-1 and TRBJ2-1, with 7 bases fitting TRBD2. In nucleotides, the CDR3 is TGCAGTGCTGGCCCCCGACTAGCCCAAGCCTACAATGAGCAGTTCTTC. Translation gives CSAGPRLAQAYNEQFF.